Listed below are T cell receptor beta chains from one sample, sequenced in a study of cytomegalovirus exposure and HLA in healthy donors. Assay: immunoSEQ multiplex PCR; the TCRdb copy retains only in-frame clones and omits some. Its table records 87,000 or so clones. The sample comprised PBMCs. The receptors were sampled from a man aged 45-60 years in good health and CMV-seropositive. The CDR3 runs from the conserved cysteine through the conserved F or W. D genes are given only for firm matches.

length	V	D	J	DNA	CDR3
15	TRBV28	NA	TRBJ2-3	TGTGCCAGCAGTTTCGAGGGAGGGGGGGCAGATACGCAGTATTTT	CASSFEGGGADTQYF
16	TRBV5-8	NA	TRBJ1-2	TGTGCCAGCAGCTTGGGACGGAGGAGGTTTGACTATGGCTACACCTTC	CASSLGRRRFDYGYTF
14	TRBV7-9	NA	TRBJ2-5	TGTGCCAGCAGCCGGACATCATTAGGGGAGACCCAGTACTTC	CASSRTSLGETQYF
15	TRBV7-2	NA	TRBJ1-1	TGTGCCAGCAGCTTTGCTGGGGGCACTGTCACTGAAGCTTTCTTT	CASSFAGGTVTEAFF
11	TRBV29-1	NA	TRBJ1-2	TGCAGCGTTGGTAGCTTCTATGGCTACACCTTC	CSVGSFYGYTF
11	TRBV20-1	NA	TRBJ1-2	TGCAGTGCGATAGGGGCGCGGGGCTACACCTTC	CSAIGARGYTF
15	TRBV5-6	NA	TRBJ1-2	TGTGCCAGCAGCTTACAGGGTGTGACTAACTATGGCTACACCTTC	CASSLQGVTNYGYTF
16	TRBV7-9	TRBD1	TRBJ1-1	TGTGCCAGCAGCCTCCCCCCGGCAGGGGGCTTCACTGAAGCTTTCTTT	CASSLPPAGGFTEAFF
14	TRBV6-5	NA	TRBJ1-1	TGTGCCAGCAGTCCACAAAGCGGGAACACTGAAGCTTTCTTT	CASSPQSGNTEAFF
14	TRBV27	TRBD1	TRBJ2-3	TGTGCCAGCAGTTACCTGGACAGGGTCGATACGCAGTATTTT	CASSYLDRVDTQYF
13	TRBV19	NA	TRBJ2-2	TGTGCCAGTAGGCCCACAGGGACCGGGGAGCTGTTTTTT	CASRPTGTGELFF
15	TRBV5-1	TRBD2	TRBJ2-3	TGCGCCAGCAGCAGACTAGCGGGAGGCCCAGATACGCAGTATTTT	CASSRLAGGPDTQYF
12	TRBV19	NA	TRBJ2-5	TGTGCCAGTAGTGGGAGTCAGGAGACCCAGTACTTC	CASSGSQETQYF
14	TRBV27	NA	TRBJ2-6	TGTGCCAGCACCATTAGCTCTGGGGCCAACGTCCTGACTTTC	CASTISSGANVLTF
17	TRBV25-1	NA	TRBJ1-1	TGTGCCAGCAGTAGGACGTCCGCCGGGAACATGAACACTGAAGCTTTCTTT	CASSRTSAGNMNTEAFF
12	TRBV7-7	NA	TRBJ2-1	TGTGCTAGCAGCTCGACTCTGACGGGGCAGTTCTTC	CASSSTLTGQFF
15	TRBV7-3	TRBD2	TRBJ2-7	TGTGCCAGCAGCCAATTTAGCGGGAGCTCCTACGAGCAGTACTTC	CASSQFSGSSYEQYF
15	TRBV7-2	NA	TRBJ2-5	TGTGCCAGCAGCTTAGGGGGGCAGGCCTCTGGGACCCAGTACTTC	CASSLGGQASGTQYF
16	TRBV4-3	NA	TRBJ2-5	TGCGCCAGCAGCCAAGACCTTCAGGGGGGCCAAGAGACCCAGTACTTC	CASSQDLQGGQETQYF
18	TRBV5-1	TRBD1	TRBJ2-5	TGCGCCAGCAGCTTGGCCTTTCAGGGGACAGGGGTCGGGGAGACCCAGTACTTC	CASSLAFQGTGVGETQYF
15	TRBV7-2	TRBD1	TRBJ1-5	TGTGCCAGCACCGTTAGACAGGGGGGGAATCAGCCCCAGCATTTT	CASTVRQGGNQPQHF
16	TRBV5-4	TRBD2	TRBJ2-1	TGTGCCAGCAGCCCTTTTGGACTAGCGGGAGACAATGAGCAGTTCTTC	CASSPFGLAGDNEQFF
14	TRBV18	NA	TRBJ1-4	TGTGCCAGCTCACCGGCGGATTCAAATGAAAAACTGTTTTTT	CASSPADSNEKLFF
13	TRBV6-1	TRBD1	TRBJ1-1	TGTGCCAGCAGTGGACAGGGACTCACTGAAGCTTTCTTT	CASSGQGLTEAFF
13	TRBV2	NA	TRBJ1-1	TGTGCCAGCAAGGGGCAGGGATTAACTGAAGCTTTCTTT	CASKGQGLTEAFF
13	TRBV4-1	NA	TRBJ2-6	TGCGCCAGCAGCGCGCCCGGGGCCAACGTCCTGACTTTC	CASSAPGANVLTF
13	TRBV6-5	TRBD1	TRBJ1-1	TGTGCCAGCAGTTACAGGGGGCGGACTGAAGCTTTCTTT	CASSYRGRTEAFF
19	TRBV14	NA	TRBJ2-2	TGTGCCAGCAGCCAAGGACAGAGACCGAGAACCTTATTCACCGGGGAGCTGTTTTTT	CASSQGQRPRTLFTGELFF
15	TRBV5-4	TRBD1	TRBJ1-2	TGTGCCAGCAGCTCGTTGGACAGGGGTAACTATGGCTACACCTTC	CASSSLDRGNYGYTF
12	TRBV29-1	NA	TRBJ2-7	TGCAGCGTTGAAGTACGGGCCTACGAGCAGTACTTC	CSVEVRAYEQYF
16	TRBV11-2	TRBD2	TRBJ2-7	TGTGCCAGCAGCTCTATAACTAGCGGACCAGTCTACGAGCAGTACTTC	CASSSITSGPVYEQYF
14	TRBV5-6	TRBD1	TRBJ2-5	TGTGCCAGCAGCTTGTTGAGACAGGGAAGGACCCAGTACTTC	CASSLLRQGRTQYF